One sample yielded the 23 T cell receptor beta chains listed below, sequenced in a study of identical twins. MiXCR was run by TCRdb on the 5' RACE reads, yielding one entry per CDR3 protein. The profile shows more than 350,000 distinct CDR3 sequences, around 9% of them singletons. Sequenced material: naive T cells sorted from blood. The receptors here all came from a woman aged 45-60 years in good health.

This clonotype showed up just a few times. The chain combines TRBV12-3 or TRBV12-4 with TRBJ2-1; D is unclear. The germline V and J ends were trimmed by 3 bases and 10 bases, with 10 bases remaining between them. The CDR3 consists of 12 residues. In nucleotides, the CDR3 is TGTGCCAGCAGTTTCGTCTCCTGGGAGCAGTTCTTC. Its protein product is CASSFVSWEQFF.

Ten or more counts support this clonotype. At one boundary the junction diverges from the germline segment, which might be a read error. The rearrangement uses TRBV7-2 and TRBJ1-5; no reliable D call. Germline loops: CDR1 SGHTA, CDR2 FQGNSA. The CDR3 spans 13 residues. The CDR3 DNA sequence: TGCGCCAGCAGCTTGGTCGGCAATCAGCCCCAGCATTTT. Protein product: CASSLVGNQPQHF.

The gene calls are TRBV29-1 and TRBJ2-1; the D gene is possibly TRBD2 (5 bases). Trimming took off 7 bases at V and 1 base at J, with 14 bases between the two ends. This CDR3 has 14 amino acids. Per the germline V gene, CDR1 is SQVTM and CDR2 is ANQGSEA. The DNA for the CDR3 is TGCAGCGGTGGAGGCACTAGTTCCTACAATGAGCAGTTCTTC. It codes for CSGGGTSSYNEQFF.

The J gene is TRBJ2-5, the V gene TRBV29-1; TRBD2 agrees at 11 bases. The V segment lost 6 bases and the J segment 3 bases; nucleotides outside the gene matches: 6. Germline loops: CDR1 SQVTM, CDR2 ANQGSEA. The CDR3 has 14 residues. CDR3 residues: CSVLAGGTKETQYF. CDR3 sequence (DNA): TGCAGCGTCCTAGCGGGAGGTACTAAAGAGACCCAGTACTTC. The full variable domain, in which reference TRBV29-1 and TRBJ2-5 provide the parts outside the CDR3, is SAVISQKPSRDICQRGTSLTIQCQVDSQVTMMFWYRQQPGQSLTLIATANQGSEATYESGFVIDKFPISRPNLTFSTLTVSNMSPEDSSIYLCSVLAGGTKETQYFGPGTRLLVL.

This clonotype was counted ten times or more. The rearrangement uses TRBV24-1 and TRBJ1-5, with D hard to call. From germline, CDR1 is KGHDR and CDR2 SFDVKD. V was shortened by 7 bases and J by 4 bases, with 13 bases between the two germline ends. This CDR3 has 14 amino acids. In nucleotides, the CDR3 is TGTGCCACCAGCACCGGAGGTTCTAATCAGCCCCAGCATTTT. It specifies CATSTGGSNQPQHF.

The table lists this clonotype with a few counts. The chain has TRBV5-1 and TRBJ2-7; D is unclear. The CDR3 has 13 residues. V was trimmed by 0 bases and J by 2 bases, leaving 6 bases between them. Germline CDR1 and CDR2: SGHRS and YFSETQ. CDR3 in DNA: TGCGCCAGCAGCTTGGCCTTTGCCTACGAGCAGTACTTC. Translated, it gives CASSLAFAYEQYF.

The chain uses TRBV25-1 and TRBJ2-5, with 7 bases fitting TRBD1. Trimming took 4 bases from V and 4 from J; bases not matched to a gene: 3. This CDR3 has 13 residues. Germline CDR1 MGHDK, CDR2 SYGVNS. As DNA, the CDR3 is TGTGCCAGCAGTGTGACAGGGTTAGAGACCCAGTACTTC. Translating it yields CASSVTGLETQYF.

This clonotype appeared many times. Its ends do not fully match the called genes, so a read error is possible. V gene TRBV12-3 or TRBV12-4 combines with J gene TRBJ2-7, with a possible D match to TRBD2 (6 bases). The CDR3 is 11 amino acids. The CDR3: CASSLKASVRF. The CDR3, as DNA: TGTGCCAGCAGTTTAAAGGCTAGCGTGCGGTTC.

This clonotype appeared a few times. This sequence joins TRBV12-3 or TRBV12-4 and TRBJ2-3, with 8 nucleotides matching TRBD2. The CDR3 is made up of 15 amino acids. V lost 5 bases, J lost 2 bases, and 6 bases stayed unmatched. The DNA for the CDR3 is TGTGCCAGCAGTCTTAGCGGGACCAACACAGATACGCAGTATTTT. Its translation: CASSLSGTNTDTQYF.

This clonotype was observed a single time. This chain links TRBV12-3 or TRBV12-4 with TRBJ2-7, with no clear D. There are 15 residues in the CDR3. Trimming left V 3 bases short and J 1 base short, with 13 bases between. CDR3 residues: CASSLRLGRSYEQYF. Written as DNA, the CDR3 is TGTGCCAGCAGTTTGAGACTCGGCCGGTCCTACGAGCAGTACTTC.

The V and J genes are TRBV6-5 and TRBJ2-5; 9 bases match TRBD1. The V segment lost 4 bases and the J segment 5 bases; nucleotides outside the gene matches: 11. Germline assignment: CDR1 MNHEY and CDR2 SVGAGI. The CDR3 covers 16 residues. CDR3 loop: CASSLTGGAGFETQYF. In DNA, the CDR3 is TGTGCCAGCAGTTTAACAGGGGGCGCGGGATTTGAGACCCAGTACTTC.

The sample holds a few counts of this clonotype. The chain links TRBV20-1 to TRBJ1-4; D call uncertain. The CDR3 covers 15 residues. V lost 3 bases, J lost 5 bases, and 16 bases lay in between. The V gene's germline CDR1 is DFQATT and CDR2 SNEGSKA (reference sequence). The CDR3 here is CSARVGISGNEKLFF. In DNA, the CDR3 is TGCAGTGCTAGGGTTGGGATATCGGGGAATGAAAAACTGTTTTTT.

The chain carries TRBV6-1 and TRBJ1-2; the D is unclear. The germline gives CDR1 MNHNS, CDR2 SASEGT. The CDR3 has 15 amino acids. The V gene lost 0 bases and the J gene lost 4 bases, with 12 bases spanning the gap. In DNA form, the CDR3 reads TGTGCCAGCAGTGAAGCTCTGGGGTTTGGCTATGGCTACACCTTC. Translated: CASSEALGFGYGYTF.

This clonotype has more than one count but fewer than ten. V usage is TRBV12-3 or TRBV12-4 and J usage is TRBJ2-7; D gene uncertain. The CDR3 sequence is 12 residues long. Trimming pared 3 bases from V and 6 bases from J, leaving 9 bases between. The CDR3 coding sequence is TGTGCCAGCAGTTTTGTGCTCTCCGAGCAGTACGTC. Translating it yields CASSFVLSEQYV.

V and J are TRBV11-2 and TRBJ1-4; D might be TRBD1 (6 bases). The V gene lost 0 bases and the J gene lost 7 bases, with 12 bases spanning the gap. This CDR3 spans 15 amino acids. Germline V gene data show CDR1 as SGHAT and CDR2 as FQNNGV. CDR3 sequence: CASSLEYGGGEKLFF. CDR3 coding DNA: TGTGCCAGCAGCTTAGAGTACGGGGGCGGTGAAAAACTGTTTTTT.

The chain combines TRBV9 with TRBJ2-7, with D maybe TRBD1 (5 bases). This CDR3 contains 13 residues. Germline CDR1 and CDR2: SGDLS and YYNGEE. Trimming took 4 bases from V and 4 from J, leaving 12 bases between them. The CDR3 coding sequence is TGTGCCAGCAGCCCCACAGGAGTATACGAGCAGTACGTC. Its protein is CASSPTGVYEQYV.

In its sample, this clonotype was seen many times. The rearrangement links TRBV25-1 to TRBJ2-1, with D unresolved. The ends were cut back, 4 bases at V and 4 bases at J, with 2 bases in the middle. The V gene's germline CDR1 is MGHDK and CDR2 SYGVNS. The CDR3 contains 11 residues. The DNA of the CDR3 is TGTGCCAGCAGTGGTTACAATGAGCAGTTCTTC. It is translated as CASSGYNEQFF.

This clonotype came up a few times. The J gene is TRBJ2-1, the V gene TRBV15; TRBD1 might be the D (6 bases). The V and J ends lost 0 bases and 0 bases respectively, with 15 bases between them. The CDR3 has 18 amino acids. Germline V gives CDR1 LNHNV, CDR2 YYDKDF (reference sequence). For the CDR3, the DNA is TGTGCCACCAGCAGAGATGTGTGGGGACACCTCTCCTACAATGAGCAGTTCTTC. It codes for CATSRDVWGHLSYNEQFF.

This chain links TRBV27 with TRBJ1-2, with D maybe TRBD1 (6 bases). V gave up 2 bases and J gave up 8 bases, with 15 bases separating them. The CDR3 length is 14 residues. Germline CDR1 is MNHEY and CDR2 is SMNVEV (reference sequence). This CDR3 is CASSLAGGVRGYTF. The CDR3 nucleotides read TGTGCCAGCAGTTTAGCCGGGGGCGTGCGGGGCTACACCTTC.

The V gene is TRBV12-3 or TRBV12-4, the J gene TRBJ2-2; 7 nucleotides match TRBD1. J was trimmed by 7 bases and V by 6 bases; bases with no gene match: 8. The CDR3 runs to 14 residues. The CDR3 spells CASRRGGAGGELFF. In DNA form, the CDR3 reads TGTGCCAGCAGACGAGGGGGCGCGGGCGGGGAGCTGTTTTTT.

Ten or more counts support this clonotype. The chain links TRBV27 to TRBJ1-1, with D perhaps matching TRBD1 (6 bases). This CDR3 region has 12 residues. V was pared by 8 bases and J by 2 bases, with 9 bases between. Germline values: CDR1 MNHEY, CDR2 SMNVEV (reference sequence). The CDR3 is CASEGENTEAFF. The DNA for the CDR3 is TGTGCCAGCGAGGGGGAAAACACTGAAGCTTTCTTT.

The sample holds many counts of this clonotype. The J gene is TRBJ1-5, the V gene TRBV5-1; 9 bases are a match to TRBD1. J gave up 3 bases and V 0 bases, and 7 bases lay outside the gene matches. Germline V gene sequence: CDR1 SGHRS, CDR2 YFSETQ. The CDR3 consists of 17 residues. The CDR3 here is CASSLGPGQGNNQPQHF. The CDR3 nucleotides read TGCGCCAGCAGCTTGGGCCCGGGACAGGGAAACAATCAGCCCCAGCATTTT. The full variable domain, completed using reference TRBV5-1 and TRBJ1-5, is KAGVTQTPRYLIKTRGQQVTLSCSPISGHRSVSWYQQTPGQGLQFLFEYFSETQRNKGNFPGRFSGRQFSNSRSEMNVSTLELGDSALYLCASSLGPGQGNNQPQHFGDGTRLSIL.

This clonotype appeared a few times. The CDR3 region is CASGSLDLTYNEQFF. The DNA of the CDR3 is TGTGCTAGTGGTTCATTGGACCTCACCTACAATGAGCAGTTCTTC. The rearrangement links TRBV12-5 to TRBJ2-1; D uncertain. Between the trimmed V and J ends, which lost 4 bases and 2 bases, there was a span of 12 bases. The CDR3 length is 15 residues. Germline V gives CDR1 LGHNT, CDR2 FRNRAP.